This TCR beta chain was observed in a study of CD8 T cells in Susac syndrome. Germline V gives CDR1 MGHDK, CDR2 SYGVNS. This CDR3 is built from 14 residues. The trim removed 4 bases at V and 6 bases at J, leaving 2 bases unmatched. Notes on the study in general: The number of individuals included in the study's TCR sequencing and HLA analysis was acknowledged as relatively small.

A remark on this clonotype: The antigen is not known.

A quantity of roughly 0.5 to 1 ug RNA underwent reverse transcription using random hexamers. TCRdb reprocessed the immunoSEQ multiplex PCR reads with MiXCR, giving one entry per CDR3 protein. The data show around 160,000 distinct CDR3 sequences, with 90% to 95% seen just once and roughly 0.14% held by the top ten. The source of this sequence is a human donor in good health. Sequenced sample: CD4+ T cells from PBMCs. The chain uses TRBV25-1 and TRBJ2-1, with TRBD2 matching over 11 bases. The CDR3 protein is CASSGLAGGNEQFF. The CDR3, as DNA: TGTGCCAGCAGTGGTCTAGCGGGGGGCAATGAGCAGTTCTTC. Based on the CDR3 plus reference TRBV25-1 and TRBJ2-1, the full variable domain is EADIYQTPRYLVIGTGKKITLECSQTMGHDKMYWYQQDPGMELHLIHYSYGVNSTEKGDLSSESTVSRIRTEHFPLTLESARPSHTSQYLCASSGLAGGNEQFFGPGTRLTVL.